Below, 10 T cell receptor beta chains from the same sample are listed, as sequenced in a study of T cell repertoires in ileal Crohn's disease. This table comes from immunoSEQ multiplex PCR, and its TCRdb copy is limited to in-frame clones, with some not included. The data show 14,000 or so clones, with around four fifths seen just once and almost 6.5% held by the top ten. Sample: ileal tissue. Receptors originate from an adult with Crohn's disease.

This sequence joins TRBV18 and TRBJ1-1; 9 bases are shared with TRBD1. Germline assignment: CDR1 KGHSH and CDR2 LQKENI. Trimming took 4 bases from V and 6 from J; bases not matched to a gene: 0. The CDR3 consists of 12 residues. The CDR3 sequence: CASSRTGAEAFF. The CDR3 DNA follows: TGTGCCAGCTCACGGACAGGGGCTGAAGCTTTCTTT.

V is TRBV5-1 and J is TRBJ2-7; maybe TRBD1 (6 bases). Germline loops: CDR1 SGHRS, CDR2 YFSETQ. Trimming left V 4 bases short and J 4 bases short, with 9 bases between. This CDR3 has 12 residues. In DNA, the CDR3 is TGCGCCAGCAGCGTTGACAGGTACGAGCAGTACTTC. Its translation: CASSVDRYEQYF.

The sample holds one count of this clone. The chain carries TRBV5-1 and TRBJ2-5, with 7 bases aligning to TRBD1. The germline V gene has CDR1 SGHRS and CDR2 YFSETQ. The CDR3 has 14 residues. The V segment lost 1 base and the J segment 2 bases; nucleotides outside the gene matches: 2. This CDR3 reads CASSLSRGQETQYF. The CDR3 DNA reads TGCGCCAGCAGCTTGAGCAGGGGGCAAGAGACCCAGTACTTC.

This sequence joins TRBV15 and TRBJ1-5; tentative D call: TRBD1 (5 bases). The CDR3 totals 16 residues. The germline V gene encodes CDR1 LNHNV and CDR2 YYDKDF (reference sequence). The V gene lost 0 bases and the J gene lost 1 base, with 10 bases spanning the gap. CDR3 sequence (DNA): TGTGCCACCAGCAGAGATCAAGGGGTAAGCAATCAGCCCCAGCATTTT. Amino acid sequence: CATSRDQGVSNQPQHF.

The rearrangement links TRBV7-9 to TRBJ2-1, with 8 bases identical to TRBD1. The CDR3 length is 13 residues. Germline values: CDR1 SEHNR, CDR2 FQNEAQ (reference sequence). Germline trimming cut 6 bases from V and 6 bases from J; bases unmatched to any gene: 4. Here the CDR3 DNA reads TGTGCCAGCAGTCGGACAGGGCGCAATGAGCAGTTCTTC. It encodes CASSRTGRNEQFF.

The genes are TRBV5-4 and TRBJ2-2, with 8 nucleotides matching TRBD2. The V segment lost 0 bases and the J segment 9 bases; nucleotides outside the gene matches: 10. The V gene's germline CDR1 is SGHNT and CDR2 YYREEE (reference sequence). This CDR3 contains 16 residues. CDR3 in DNA: TGTGCCAGCAGCTTGGATGATGCGGGGGGCGGAAGGGAGCTGTTTTTT. Protein sequence: CASSLDDAGGGRELFF.

In its sample, this clone was seen once. The rearrangement links TRBV7-2 to TRBJ1-1; tentatively, D is TRBD1 (5 bases). The CDR3 runs 12 residues. In germline, CDR1 is SGHTA, CDR2 FQGNSA. Trimming stripped 1 base from V and 9 bases from J, with 9 bases between. This CDR3 reads CASSLVTAQAFF. CDR3 sequence (DNA): TGTGCCAGCAGCTTAGTGACAGCACAAGCTTTCTTT.

The chain combines TRBV28 with TRBJ2-7; TRBD1 matches 11 bases. This CDR3 spans 15 amino acids. Trimming at V came to 6 bases and at J to 4 bases, leaving 8 bases not matched to a gene. Per the germline V gene, CDR1 is MDHEN and CDR2 is SYDVKM. In nucleotides, the CDR3 is TGTGCCAGCAGCCCCCGGGACAGGGGGATATACGAGCAGTACTTC. This sequence encodes CASSPRDRGIYEQYF. Full variable domain (remainder filled in from reference TRBV28 and TRBJ2-7): DVKVTQSSRYLVKRTGEKVFLECVQDMDHENMFWYRQDPGLGLRLIYFSYDVKMKEKGDIPEGYSVSREKKERFSLILESASTNQTSMYLCASSPRDRGIYEQYFGPGTRLTVT.

The chain links TRBV5-1 to TRBJ2-5; 10 positions match TRBD1. Per germline, CDR1 SGHRS and CDR2 YFSETQ. Trimming took 0 bases from V and 1 from J; bases not matched to a gene: 9. The CDR3 spans 18 residues. This CDR3 reads CASSLGGTGDISQETQYF. In DNA form, the CDR3 reads TGCGCCAGCAGCTTGGGAGGGACAGGGGATATCAGCCAAGAGACCCAGTACTTC.

With respect to this clone: Other nucleotide sequences in the sample specify the same CDR3. The CDR3 sequence: CASSRTDSTDTQYF. CDR3 coding DNA: TGTGCCAGCAGCAGGACAGATAGTACAGATACGCAGTATTTT. The chain uses TRBV25-1 and TRBJ2-3; possibly TRBD1 for D (6 bases). CDR1 and CDR2 from the germline V gene are MGHDK and SYGVNS. V gave up 6 bases and J gave up 3 bases, with 13 bases separating them. The CDR3 is made up of 14 amino acids. Complete variable domain (other parts from reference TRBV25-1 and TRBJ2-3): EADIYQTPRYLVIGTGKKITLECSQTMGHDKMYWYQQDPGMELHLIHYSYGVNSTEKGDLSSESTVSRIRTEHFPLTLESARPSHTSQYLCASSRTDSTDTQYFGPGTRLTVL.